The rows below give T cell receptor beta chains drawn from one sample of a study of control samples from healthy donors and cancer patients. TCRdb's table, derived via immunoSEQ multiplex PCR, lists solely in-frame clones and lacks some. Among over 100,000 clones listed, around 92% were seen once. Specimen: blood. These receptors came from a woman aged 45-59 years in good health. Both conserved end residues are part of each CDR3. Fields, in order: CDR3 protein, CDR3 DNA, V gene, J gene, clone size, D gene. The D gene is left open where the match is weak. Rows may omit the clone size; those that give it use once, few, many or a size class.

CDR3 protein: CASSLGGSGSSTGELFF
CDR3 DNA: TGCGCCAGCAGCTTGGGGGGTAGCGGGAGCTCCACCGGGGAGCTGTTTTTT
V gene: TRBV5-1
J gene: TRBJ2-2
clone size: .
D gene: TRBD2

CDR3 protein: CATSGRGSPTDTQYF
CDR3 DNA: TGTGCCACCAGTGGGCGGGGGTCCCCCACAGATACGCAGTATTTT
V gene: TRBV24-1
J gene: TRBJ2-3
clone size: .
D gene: TRBD2

CDR3 protein: CASSIRRGFEKLFF
CDR3 DNA: TGCGCCAGCAGTATTCGCAGGGGATTCGAAAAACTGTTTTTT
V gene: TRBV10-1
J gene: TRBJ1-4
clone size: .
D gene: .

CDR3 protein: CATSTVNTEAFF
CDR3 DNA: TGTGCCACCTCCACCGTGAACACTGAAGCTTTCTTT
V gene: TRBV19
J gene: TRBJ1-1
clone size: .
D gene: .

CDR3 protein: CASSTSGTLINEQFF
CDR3 DNA: TGTGCCAGTAGTACCTCCGGGACACTGATCAATGAGCAGTTCTTC
V gene: TRBV19
J gene: TRBJ2-1
clone size: .
D gene: .

CDR3 protein: CASSKDVGGTETQYF
CDR3 DNA: TGTGCCAGCAGCAAAGACGTCGGGGGGACGGAGACCCAGTACTTC
V gene: TRBV7-2
J gene: TRBJ2-5
clone size: .
D gene: TRBD2

CDR3 protein: CASSLAQTNTEAFF
CDR3 DNA: TGCGCCAGCAGCTTGGCCCAGACGAACACTGAAGCTTTCTTT
V gene: TRBV5-1
J gene: TRBJ1-1
clone size: few
D gene: .

CDR3 protein: CASSLAGDSSNEQFF
CDR3 DNA: TGTGCCAGCAGCTTAGCAGGGGATAGCAGCAATGAGCAGTTCTTC
V gene: TRBV11-2
J gene: TRBJ2-1
clone size: .
D gene: .

CDR3 protein: CASRLAAGPDQYF
CDR3 DNA: TGTGCCAGCAGACTAGCGGCGGGGCCTGACCAGTACTTC
V gene: TRBV2
J gene: TRBJ2-5
clone size: .
D gene: TRBD2

CDR3 protein: CASSYSGRGSTDTQYF
CDR3 DNA: TGTGCCAGCAGTTACTCGGGACGTGGTAGCACAGATACGCAGTATTTT
V gene: TRBV6-5
J gene: TRBJ2-3
clone size: .
D gene: .

CDR3 protein: CATSRPGTGGNEKLFF
CDR3 DNA: TGTGCCACCAGCAGGCCGGGGACAGGGGGTAATGAAAAACTGTTTTTT
V gene: TRBV15
J gene: TRBJ1-4
clone size: .
D gene: TRBD1

CDR3 protein: CASMAGIGQPQHF
CDR3 DNA: TGTGCCAGCATGGCAGGAATAGGTCAGCCCCAGCATTTT
V gene: TRBV2
J gene: TRBJ1-5
clone size: .
D gene: .

CDR3 protein: CASSPEGRYGYTF
CDR3 DNA: TGTGCCAGCAGTCCCGAGGGCCGGTATGGCTACACCTTC
V gene: TRBV6-5
J gene: TRBJ1-2
clone size: .
D gene: .

CDR3 protein: CASSPSSSTDTQYF
CDR3 DNA: TGTGCCAGCAGCCCGTCTTCTAGCACAGATACGCAGTATTTT
V gene: TRBV5-4
J gene: TRBJ2-3
clone size: .
D gene: .

CDR3 protein: CASSLPSGTAVRNQPQHF
CDR3 DNA: TGTGCCAGCAGTTTGCCCTCCGGGACGGCCGTAAGGAATCAGCCCCAGCATTTT
V gene: TRBV28
J gene: TRBJ1-5
clone size: .
D gene: .

CDR3 protein: CASSGTGGRPQHF
CDR3 DNA: TGTGCCAGCAGCGGGACCGGGGGGCGGCCCCAGCATTTT
V gene: TRBV7-2
J gene: TRBJ1-5
clone size: .
D gene: .

CDR3 protein: CSATPLVEQYF
CDR3 DNA: TGCAGTGCCACCCCCCTTGTGGAGCAGTACTTC
V gene: TRBV20-1
J gene: TRBJ2-7
clone size: .
D gene: .

CDR3 protein: CASGNVNSDNQPQHF
CDR3 DNA: TGTGCCAGCGGCAACGTTAACAGCGACAATCAGCCCCAGCATTTT
V gene: TRBV7-9
J gene: TRBJ1-5
clone size: .
D gene: .

CDR3 protein: CASSPPGQGIYGYTF
CDR3 DNA: TGTGCCAGCAGCCCACCGGGACAGGGGATTTATGGCTACACCTTC
V gene: TRBV14
J gene: TRBJ1-2
clone size: once
D gene: TRBD1

CDR3 protein: CASSEWGLSGANVLTF
CDR3 DNA: TGTGCCAGCAGTGAGTGGGGCCTCTCTGGGGCCAACGTCCTGACTTTC
V gene: TRBV6-1
J gene: TRBJ2-6
clone size: .
D gene: .

CDR3 protein: CASTETGSNSPLHF
CDR3 DNA: TGTGCCAGCACTGAGACAGGGAGTAATTCACCCCTCCACTTT
V gene: TRBV3-1/TRBV3-2
J gene: TRBJ1-6
clone size: .
D gene: TRBD1

CDR3 protein: CASSPRAGQGASETQYF
CDR3 DNA: TGTGCCAGCAGCCCGAGGGCGGGACAGGGGGCTTCGGAGACCCAGTACTTC
V gene: TRBV11-2
J gene: TRBJ2-5
clone size: .
D gene: TRBD1

CDR3 protein: CASSIALASYNEQFF
CDR3 DNA: TGTGCCAGTAGTATAGCCCTAGCTTCCTACAATGAGCAGTTCTTC
V gene: TRBV19
J gene: TRBJ2-1
clone size: .
D gene: .

CDR3 protein: CASSLAGQGSYEQYF
CDR3 DNA: TGCGCCAGCAGCTTGGCTGGACAGGGCTCCTACGAGCAGTACTTC
V gene: TRBV5-1
J gene: TRBJ2-7
clone size: .
D gene: TRBD1

CDR3 protein: CASSQVWTEEQYF
CDR3 DNA: TGTGCCAGCAGCCAAGTCTGGACAGAAGAGCAGTACTTC
V gene: TRBV14
J gene: TRBJ2-7
clone size: once
D gene: .

CDR3 protein: CASSWDRDRDYEQYF
CDR3 DNA: TGTGCCAGCAGTTGGGACAGGGACCGAGACTACGAGCAGTACTTC
V gene: TRBV28
J gene: TRBJ2-7
clone size: .
D gene: TRBD1

CDR3 protein: CASNRTSGGKETQYF
CDR3 DNA: TGTGCCAGCAACAGGACTAGCGGGGGAAAAGAGACCCAGTACTTC
V gene: TRBV6-5
J gene: TRBJ2-5
clone size: .
D gene: TRBD2

CDR3 protein: CAWSRGLAGDYEQYF
CDR3 DNA: TGTGCCTGGAGTCGGGGACTAGCGGGAGACTACGAGCAGTACTTC
V gene: TRBV30
J gene: TRBJ2-7
clone size: .
D gene: TRBD2

CDR3 protein: CASSISGFFNYGYTF
CDR3 DNA: TGTGCCAGCAGTATTTCAGGGTTCTTCAACTATGGCTACACCTTC
V gene: TRBV27
J gene: TRBJ1-2
clone size: .
D gene: .

CDR3 protein: CASSHYAGELFF
CDR3 DNA: TGTGCCAGCAGTCACTACGCCGGGGAGCTGTTTTTT
V gene: TRBV12-3/TRBV12-4
J gene: TRBJ2-2
clone size: .
D gene: .

CDR3 protein: CASRLESASYGYTF
CDR3 DNA: TGCGCCAGCCGTCTTGAGTCAGCCTCCTATGGCTACACCTTC
V gene: TRBV5-1
J gene: TRBJ1-2
clone size: .
D gene: .

CDR3 protein: CASSERLTGEAFF
CDR3 DNA: TGTGCCAGCAGTGAGAGACTCACGGGTGAAGCTTTCTTT
V gene: TRBV25-1
J gene: TRBJ1-1
clone size: .
D gene: .

CDR3 protein: CASSYGTANYGYTF
CDR3 DNA: TGTGCCAGCAGTTACGGGACAGCTAACTATGGCTACACCTTC
V gene: TRBV6-5
J gene: TRBJ1-2
clone size: .
D gene: TRBD1

CDR3 protein: CASSFSGRFDEQYF
CDR3 DNA: TGTGCCAGCAGCTTTAGCGGGAGATTCGACGAGCAGTACTTC
V gene: TRBV7-9
J gene: TRBJ2-7
clone size: .
D gene: TRBD2

CDR3 protein: CAWAAGRVGGELFF
CDR3 DNA: TGTGCCTGGGCGGCTGGAAGGGTTGGCGGGGAGCTGTTTTTT
V gene: TRBV30
J gene: TRBJ2-2
clone size: .
D gene: .

CDR3 protein: CASSGGTPVEAFF
CDR3 DNA: TGTGCCAGCAGTGGCGGGACCCCCGTGGAGGCTTTCTTT
V gene: TRBV25-1
J gene: TRBJ1-1
clone size: .
D gene: .

CDR3 protein: CASGAHGGFGYTF
CDR3 DNA: TGTGCCAGTGGGGCTCACGGGGGTTTTGGCTACACCTTC
V gene: TRBV19
J gene: TRBJ1-2
clone size: .
D gene: .

CDR3 protein: CASSIGDSWEQYF
CDR3 DNA: TGTGCCAGTAGTATAGGAGACAGCTGGGAACAGTACTTC
V gene: TRBV19
J gene: TRBJ2-7
clone size: .
D gene: .

CDR3 protein: CASSPRQGIIEKLFF
CDR3 DNA: TGTGCCAGCAGCCCCCGACAGGGTATTATTGAAAAACTGTTTTTT
V gene: TRBV5-6
J gene: TRBJ1-4
clone size: .
D gene: TRBD1

CDR3 protein: CASRRTNQETQYF
CDR3 DNA: TGTGCCAGCAGGCGGACAAACCAAGAGACCCAGTACTTC
V gene: TRBV12-3/TRBV12-4
J gene: TRBJ2-5
clone size: .
D gene: .

CDR3 protein: CASSQDPPKPTGELFF
CDR3 DNA: TGTGCCAGCAGCCAAGATCCCCCGAAACCCACCGGGGAGCTGTTTTTT
V gene: TRBV3-1/TRBV3-2
J gene: TRBJ2-2
clone size: .
D gene: .

CDR3 protein: CASSPNRDRAPTNEKLFF
CDR3 DNA: TGTGCCAGCAGCCCTAACCGGGACAGGGCCCCAACTAATGAAAAACTGTTTTTT
V gene: TRBV9
J gene: TRBJ1-4
clone size: .
D gene: TRBD1

CDR3 protein: CATSDAGGADTQYF
CDR3 DNA: TGTGCCACCAGTGATGCAGGGGGGGCAGATACGCAGTATTTT
V gene: TRBV24-1
J gene: TRBJ2-3
clone size: .
D gene: .

CDR3 protein: CATEGGVRSNQPQHF
CDR3 DNA: TGTGCCACCGAGGGGGGGGTCAGGAGCAATCAGCCCCAGCATTTT
V gene: TRBV15
J gene: TRBJ1-5
clone size: .
D gene: .

CDR3 protein: CASSLALQGENSPLHF
CDR3 DNA: TGCGCCAGCAGCTTGGCCCTACAGGGGGAAAATTCACCCCTCCACTTT
V gene: TRBV5-1
J gene: TRBJ1-6
clone size: .
D gene: TRBD1

CDR3 protein: CSAWEGGTQSNYGYTF
CDR3 DNA: TGCAGCGCCTGGGAGGGTGGGACACAATCTAACTATGGCTACACCTTC
V gene: TRBV29-1
J gene: TRBJ1-2
clone size: .
D gene: .

CDR3 protein: CASSRQGMNTEAFF
CDR3 DNA: TGTGCCTCCTCAAGACAGGGGATGAACACTGAAGCTTTCTTT
V gene: TRBV7-9
J gene: TRBJ1-1
clone size: .
D gene: TRBD1

CDR3 protein: CASSWGPWGNQPQHF
CDR3 DNA: TGTGCCAGCAGTTGGGGCCCGTGGGGCAATCAGCCCCAGCATTTT
V gene: TRBV6-5
J gene: TRBJ1-5
clone size: few
D gene: .

CDR3 protein: CASSLAGGGNTIYF
CDR3 DNA: TGTGCCAGCAGCTTAGCGGGCGGTGGAAACACCATATATTTT
V gene: TRBV7-8
J gene: TRBJ1-3
clone size: .
D gene: .

CDR3 protein: CASSIGPGSETQYF
CDR3 DNA: TGTGCCAGTAGTATAGGGCCAGGATCGGAGACCCAGTACTTC
V gene: TRBV19
J gene: TRBJ2-5
clone size: .
D gene: .

CDR3 protein: CASSYRRVGGANVLTF
CDR3 DNA: TGTGCCAGCAGTTATAGGAGGGTGGGTGGGGCCAACGTCCTGACTTTC
V gene: TRBV6-5
J gene: TRBJ2-6
clone size: .
D gene: .

CDR3 protein: CASSSGQGNYNEQFF
CDR3 DNA: TGCGCCAGCAGCTCGGGACAGGGAAACTACAATGAGCAGTTCTTC
V gene: TRBV5-1
J gene: TRBJ2-1
clone size: .
D gene: TRBD1